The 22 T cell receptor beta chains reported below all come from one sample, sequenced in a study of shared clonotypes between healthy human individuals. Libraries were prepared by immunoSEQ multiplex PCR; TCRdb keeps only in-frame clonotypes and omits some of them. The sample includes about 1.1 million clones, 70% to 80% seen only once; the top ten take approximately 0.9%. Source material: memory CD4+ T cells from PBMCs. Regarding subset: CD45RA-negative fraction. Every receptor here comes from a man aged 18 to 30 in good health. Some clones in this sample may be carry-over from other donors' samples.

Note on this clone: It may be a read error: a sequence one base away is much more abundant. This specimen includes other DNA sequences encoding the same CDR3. DNA for the CDR3: TGTGCCAGCAGCTCGACAGGGAGCAATCAGCCCCAGCATTTT. This codes for CASSSTGSNQPQHF. The V call is TRBV7-9, the J call TRBJ1-5; 7 bases fit TRBD1. Germline CDR1 reads SEHNR; CDR2 reads FQNEAQ (reference sequence). The ends lost 4 bases at V and 1 base at J; junction bases unmatched: 1. This CDR3 is built from 14 residues.

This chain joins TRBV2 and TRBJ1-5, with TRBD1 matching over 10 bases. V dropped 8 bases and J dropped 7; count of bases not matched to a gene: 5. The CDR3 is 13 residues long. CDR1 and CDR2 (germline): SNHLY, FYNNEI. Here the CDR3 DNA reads TGTGCCAGCTGGGACAGGGGTGGACAGCCCCAGCATTTT. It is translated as CASWDRGGQPQHF.

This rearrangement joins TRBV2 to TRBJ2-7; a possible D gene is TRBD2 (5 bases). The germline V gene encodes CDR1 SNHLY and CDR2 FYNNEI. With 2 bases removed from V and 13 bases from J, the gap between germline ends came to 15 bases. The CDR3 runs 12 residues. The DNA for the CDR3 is TGTGCCAGCAGTGAAATGTTCCCAGGAGGTTACTTC. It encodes CASSEMFPGGYF. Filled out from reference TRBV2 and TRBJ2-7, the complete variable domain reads EPEVTQTPSHQVTQMGQEVILRCVPISNHLYFYWYRQILGQKVEFLVSFYNNEISEKSEIFDDQFSVERPDGSNFTLKIRSTKLEDSAMYFCASSEMFPGGYFGPGTRLTVT.

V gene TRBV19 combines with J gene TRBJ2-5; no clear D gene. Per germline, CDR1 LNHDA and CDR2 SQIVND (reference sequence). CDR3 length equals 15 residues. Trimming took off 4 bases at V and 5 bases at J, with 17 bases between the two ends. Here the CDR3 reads CASSTAGGPKETQYF. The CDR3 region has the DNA TGTGCCAGTAGTACAGCCGGCGGACCCAAGGAGACCCAGTACTTC.

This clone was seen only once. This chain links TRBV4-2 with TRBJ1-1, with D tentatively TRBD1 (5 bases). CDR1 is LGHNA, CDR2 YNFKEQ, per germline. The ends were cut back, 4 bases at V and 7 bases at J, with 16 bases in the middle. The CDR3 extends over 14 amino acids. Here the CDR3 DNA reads TGTGCCAGCAGCCTGGGGGTCTTTTCAAGTGAAGCTTTCTTT. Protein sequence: CASSLGVFSSEAFF.

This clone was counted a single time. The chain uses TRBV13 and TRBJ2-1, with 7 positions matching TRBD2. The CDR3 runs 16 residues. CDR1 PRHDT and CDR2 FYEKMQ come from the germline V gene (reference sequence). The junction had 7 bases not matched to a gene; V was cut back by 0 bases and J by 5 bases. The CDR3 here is CASSLGPSGLNNEQFF. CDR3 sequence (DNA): TGTGCCAGCAGCTTAGGTCCTAGCGGATTAAACAATGAGCAGTTCTTC. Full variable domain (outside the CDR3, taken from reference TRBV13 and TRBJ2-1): AAGVIQSPRHLIKEKRETATLKCYPIPRHDTVYWYQQGPGQDPQFLISFYEKMQSDKGSIPDRFSAQQFSDYHSELNMSSLELGDSALYFCASSLGPSGLNNEQFFGPGTRLTVL.

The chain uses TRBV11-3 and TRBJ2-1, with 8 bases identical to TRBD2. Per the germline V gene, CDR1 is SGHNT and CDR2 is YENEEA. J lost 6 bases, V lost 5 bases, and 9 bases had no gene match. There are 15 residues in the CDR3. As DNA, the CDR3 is TGTGCCAGCAGCCTGGGACTAGGTCAAGTCAATGAGCAGTTCTTC. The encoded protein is CASSLGLGQVNEQFF.

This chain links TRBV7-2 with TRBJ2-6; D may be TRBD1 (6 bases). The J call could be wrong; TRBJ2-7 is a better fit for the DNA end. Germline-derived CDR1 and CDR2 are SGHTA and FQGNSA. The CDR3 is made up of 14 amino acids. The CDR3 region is CASSPRDTNYEQYF. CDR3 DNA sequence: TGTGCCAGCAGCCCACGGGACACAAACTACGAGCAGTACTTC.

In nucleotides, the CDR3 is TGTGCCAGCAGTTACGGGCAGCGGGGGGCCGGGGAGCTGTTTTTT. Encoded protein: CASSYGQRGAGELFF. This sequence joins TRBV6-6 and TRBJ2-2, with 9 bases matching TRBD2. CDR1 MNHNY and CDR2 SVGAGI come from the germline V gene (reference sequence). The CDR3 is 15 residues long. With V trimmed by 2 bases and J by 6 bases, 4 bases remained unmatched.

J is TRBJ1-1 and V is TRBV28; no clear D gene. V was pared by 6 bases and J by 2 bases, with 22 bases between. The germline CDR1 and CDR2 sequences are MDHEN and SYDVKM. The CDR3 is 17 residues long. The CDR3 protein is CASSLSQTRRRNTEAFF. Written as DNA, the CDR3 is TGTGCCAGCAGCCTCTCTCAGACAAGGAGGCGCAACACTGAAGCTTTCTTT. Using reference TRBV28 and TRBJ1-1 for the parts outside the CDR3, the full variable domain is DVKVTQSSRYLVKRTGEKVFLECVQDMDHENMFWYRQDPGLGLRLIYFSYDVKMKEKGDIPEGYSVSREKKERFSLILESASTNQTSMYLCASSLSQTRRRNTEAFFGQGTRLTVV.

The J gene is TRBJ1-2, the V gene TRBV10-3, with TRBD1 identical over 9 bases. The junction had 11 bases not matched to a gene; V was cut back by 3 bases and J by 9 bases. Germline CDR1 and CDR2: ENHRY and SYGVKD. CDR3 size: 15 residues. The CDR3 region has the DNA TGTGCCATCAGTGACCCGGACAGGGGCCCCAGGAGCTACACCTTC. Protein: CAISDPDRGPRSYTF.

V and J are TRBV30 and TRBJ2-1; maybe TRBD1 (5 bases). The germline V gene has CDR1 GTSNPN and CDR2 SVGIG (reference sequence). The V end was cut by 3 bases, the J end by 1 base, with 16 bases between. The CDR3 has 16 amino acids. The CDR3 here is CAWRVGQLRSYNEQFF. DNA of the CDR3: TGTGCCTGGAGAGTGGGGCAACTACGGTCCTACAATGAGCAGTTCTTC.

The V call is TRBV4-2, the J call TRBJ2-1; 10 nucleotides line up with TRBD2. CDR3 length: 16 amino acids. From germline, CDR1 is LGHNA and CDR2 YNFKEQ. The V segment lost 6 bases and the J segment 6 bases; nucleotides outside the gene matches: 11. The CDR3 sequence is CASSQPNSGRFNEQFF. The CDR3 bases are TGTGCCAGCAGTCAGCCGAATAGCGGGAGGTTCAATGAGCAGTTCTTC.

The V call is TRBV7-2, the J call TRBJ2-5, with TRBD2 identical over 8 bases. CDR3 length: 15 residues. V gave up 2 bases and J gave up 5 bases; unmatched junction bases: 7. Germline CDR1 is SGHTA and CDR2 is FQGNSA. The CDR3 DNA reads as TGTGCCAGCAGCTTAAATAGCGGGACGGGGGAGACCCAGTACTTC. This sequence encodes CASSLNSGTGETQYF.

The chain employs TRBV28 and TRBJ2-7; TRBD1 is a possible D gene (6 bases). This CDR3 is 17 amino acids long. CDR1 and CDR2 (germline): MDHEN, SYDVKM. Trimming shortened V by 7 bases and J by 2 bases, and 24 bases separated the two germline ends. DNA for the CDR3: TGTGCCAGCACAGGGGACATTCTGACACTCCTCACCTACGAGCAGTACTTC. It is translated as CASTGDILTLLTYEQYF.

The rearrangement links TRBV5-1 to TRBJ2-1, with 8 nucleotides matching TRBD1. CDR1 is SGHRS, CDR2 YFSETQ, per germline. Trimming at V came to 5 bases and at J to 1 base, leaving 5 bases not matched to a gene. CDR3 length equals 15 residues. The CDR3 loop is CASREQGDSYNEQFF. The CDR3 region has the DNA TGCGCCAGCAGGGAACAGGGGGATTCCTACAATGAGCAGTTCTTC.

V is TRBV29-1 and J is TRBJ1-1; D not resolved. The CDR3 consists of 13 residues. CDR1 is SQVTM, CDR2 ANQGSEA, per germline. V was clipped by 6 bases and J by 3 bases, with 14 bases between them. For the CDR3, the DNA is TGCAGCGTCGGAGGAGGGTTTTACACTGAAGCTTTCTTT. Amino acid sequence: CSVGGGFYTEAFF.

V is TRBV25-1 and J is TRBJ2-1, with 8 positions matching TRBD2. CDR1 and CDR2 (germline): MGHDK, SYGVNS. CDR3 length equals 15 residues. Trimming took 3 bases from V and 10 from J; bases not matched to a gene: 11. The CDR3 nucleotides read TGTGCCAGCAGTGAGATCGGGAGGGCCTTATGGGAGCAGTTCTTC. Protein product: CASSEIGRALWEQFF.

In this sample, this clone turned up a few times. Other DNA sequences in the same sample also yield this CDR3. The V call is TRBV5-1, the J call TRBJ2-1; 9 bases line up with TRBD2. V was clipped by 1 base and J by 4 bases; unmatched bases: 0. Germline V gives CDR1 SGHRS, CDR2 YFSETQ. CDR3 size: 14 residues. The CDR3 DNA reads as TGCGCCAGCAGCTTGACTAGCGGGTACAATGAGCAGTTCTTC. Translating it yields CASSLTSGYNEQFF. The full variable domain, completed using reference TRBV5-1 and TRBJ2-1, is KAGVTQTPRYLIKTRGQQVTLSCSPISGHRSVSWYQQTPGQGLQFLFEYFSETQRNKGNFPGRFSGRQFSNSRSEMNVSTLELGDSALYLCASSLTSGYNEQFFGPGTRLTVL.

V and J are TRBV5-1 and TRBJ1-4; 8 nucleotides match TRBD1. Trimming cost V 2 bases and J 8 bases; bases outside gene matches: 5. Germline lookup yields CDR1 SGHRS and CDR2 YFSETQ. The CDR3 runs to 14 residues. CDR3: CASSFGQGGEKLFF. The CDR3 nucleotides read TGCGCCAGCAGCTTTGGACAGGGAGGCGAAAAACTGTTTTTT.

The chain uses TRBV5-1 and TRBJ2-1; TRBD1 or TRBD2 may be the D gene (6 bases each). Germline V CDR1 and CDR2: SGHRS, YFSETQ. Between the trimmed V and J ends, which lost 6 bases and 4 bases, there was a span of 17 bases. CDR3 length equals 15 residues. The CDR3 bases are TGCGCCAGCACCCCCCTGGGGGGCGAGTACAATGAGCAGTTCTTC. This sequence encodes CASTPLGGEYNEQFF.

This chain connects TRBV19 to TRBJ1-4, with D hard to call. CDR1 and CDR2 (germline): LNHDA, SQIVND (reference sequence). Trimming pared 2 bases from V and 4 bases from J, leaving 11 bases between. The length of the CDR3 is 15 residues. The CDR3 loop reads CASSIKVSSNEKLFF. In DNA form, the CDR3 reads TGTGCCAGTAGTATAAAAGTGAGCAGTAATGAAAAACTGTTTTTT.